This T cell receptor (beta chain) was captured by sequencing in a study of blood T cell repertoires in COVID-19. On the study more broadly: The United States, Italy and Spain provided the acute and convalescent COVID-19 samples. PBMCs, B-cell-depleted T cells, or T cells were the source of the cDNA or gDNA that made up the material.

Study processing details: Amplification with reference gene primers provided the estimates of nucleated cell counts. Repertoires were generated with immunoSEQ multiplex PCR, while TCRdb's copy carries only in-frame clones and drops some. V and J calls and clone size are given by that table; D and trimming were obtained from the DNA. The sample records a few hundred thousand clones, about 83% being singletons. The sample holds one count of this clone. The CDR3 length is 15 residues. V lost 5 bases, J lost 4 bases, and 9 bases stayed unmatched. Germline V gene lookup returns CDR1 LGHDT and CDR2 YNNKEL (reference sequence).

This clonotype was sampled from an elderly man with acute or convalescent COVID-19. The specimen was peripheral blood. The chain carries TRBV3-1 (or the pseudogene TRBV3-2) and TRBJ1-2; 8 nucleotides line up with TRBD1. CDR3 sequence (DNA): TGTGCCAGCAGCTATAGACGAACAGGGGGCTATGGCTACACCTTC. Protein sequence: CASSYRRTGGYGYTF.